Relative to its sample, the clone carrying this TCR beta chain is medium-sized. Its target is not known. The sorted Tregs were CD4+CD25+CD127-/low cells. One entry per CDR3 protein results from TCRdb running MiXCR on the multiplex PCR reads. This sample has a few thousand distinct CDR3 sequences; 1.1% occur once, and the top ten carry roughly a sixth. Study-level points and caveats: Tumor Treg TCRs overlapped most with tumor naive CD4+ cells. In terms of TCR gene usage, tumor memory CD4+ T cells clustered together with blood and lymph node memory CD4+ cells, as well as with lymph node naive CD4+ cells.

Sequencing was done on a sample of tumor-infiltrating Tregs sorted from the breast tumor. The TCR originated in a female donor with breast cancer.

This chain's CDR3 is CASSSGQGYYGYTF. In DNA form, the CDR3 reads TGTGCCAGCAGTTCGGGACAGGGTTACTATGGCTACACCTTC. This chain links TRBV12-3 or TRBV12-4 with TRBJ1-2; 9 bases fit TRBD1. Unmatched junction bases numbered 3, after V lost 4 bases and J lost 3 bases. This CDR3 has 14 amino acids.